The present TCR beta chain was sequenced within a study of cytomegalovirus exposure and HLA in healthy donors. Study at large: Around 77 million unique TCRs from HLA-typed donors made up an early data release. Clustering assigned around 77% of the approximately 430 genotyped donors to the Caucasian-associated ancestry cluster.

60 Vbeta and 13 Jbeta primers were used in PCR. Generated by immunoSEQ multiplex PCR, the TCRdb table keeps only in-frame clones and is missing some. The sample holds around 110,000 clones, 65% to 75% seen once. V lost 0 bases, J lost 6 bases, and 11 bases lay in between. The CDR3 has 14 residues. Germline V CDR1 and CDR2: SGHRS, YFSETQ. The rearrangement joins TRBV5-1 to TRBJ2-3; the D gene is possibly TRBD1 (6 bases). Sequences were obtained from PBMCs. The TCR comes from a female donor in good health and CMV-seronegative. The CDR3 spells CASSLARGRDTQYF. The CDR3 nucleotides are TGCGCCAGCAGCTTGGCCAGGGGTAGGGATACGCAGTATTTT.